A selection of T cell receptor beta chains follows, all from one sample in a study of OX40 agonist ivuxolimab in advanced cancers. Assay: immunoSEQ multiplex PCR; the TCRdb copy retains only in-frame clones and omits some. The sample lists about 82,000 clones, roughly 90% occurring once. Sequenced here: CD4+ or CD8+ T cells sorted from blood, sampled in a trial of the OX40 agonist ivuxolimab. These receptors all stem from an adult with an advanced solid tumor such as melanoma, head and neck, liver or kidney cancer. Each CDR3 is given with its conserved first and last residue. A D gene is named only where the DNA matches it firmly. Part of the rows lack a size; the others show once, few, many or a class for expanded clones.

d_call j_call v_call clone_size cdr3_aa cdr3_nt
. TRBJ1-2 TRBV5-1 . CASSSEGNYGYTF TGCGCCAGCAGCTCCGAGGGGAACTATGGCTACACCTTC
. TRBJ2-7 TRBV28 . CASIPLFGGGGEQYF TGTGCCAGCATTCCCCTTTTCGGGGGAGGCGGCGAGCAGTACTTC
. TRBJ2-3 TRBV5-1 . CASSHNGGGSTDTQYF TGCGCCAGCAGCCACAACGGGGGTGGGAGCACAGATACGCAGTATTTT
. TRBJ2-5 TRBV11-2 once CASSSPRVGETQYF TGTGCCAGCAGCAGCCCCAGGGTCGGCGAGACCCAGTACTTC
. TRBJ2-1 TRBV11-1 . CASSLETSFPYNEQFF TGTGCCAGCAGCTTAGAGACTAGTTTTCCCTACAATGAGCAGTTCTTC
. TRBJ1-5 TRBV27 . CASSLKGPSNSNQPQHF TGTGCCAGCAGTTTAAAGGGTCCGAGCAATAGCAATCAGCCCCAGCATTTT
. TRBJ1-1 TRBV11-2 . CASSLGQMNTEAFF TGTGCCAGCAGCTTAGGACAGATGAACACTGAAGCTTTCTTT
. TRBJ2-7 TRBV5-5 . CASSLGDRDHYEQYF TGTGCCAGCAGCTTGGGGGATAGAGACCACTACGAGCAGTACTTC
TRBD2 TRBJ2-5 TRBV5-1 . CASFQAGRGTQYF TGCGCCAGCTTTCAGGCTGGGAGGGGGACCCAGTACTTC
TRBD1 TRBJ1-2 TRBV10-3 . CAITRQGGGYTF TGTGCCATCACCCGACAGGGAGGTGGCTACACCTTC
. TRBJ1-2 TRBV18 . CASSPGTPIGTYGYTF TGTGCCAGCTCACCCGGGACGCCAATCGGGACCTATGGCTACACCTTC
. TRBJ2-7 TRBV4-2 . CASTPGTYDYEQYF TGTGCCAGCACCCCCGGGACATATGACTACGAGCAGTACTTC
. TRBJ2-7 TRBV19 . CASSRGITYEQYF TGTGCCAGTAGTAGAGGGATTACCTACGAGCAGTACTTC
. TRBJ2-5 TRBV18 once CASSRDYQETQYF TGTGCCAGCTCCCGGGACTACCAAGAGACCCAGTACTTC
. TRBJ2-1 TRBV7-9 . CASSSPGSYNEQFF TGTGCCAGCAGCTCCCCCGGGAGCTACAATGAGCAGTTCTTC
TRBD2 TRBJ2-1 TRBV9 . CASSETSGIYNEQFF TGTGCCAGCAGCGAGACTAGCGGGATTTACAATGAGCAGTTCTTC
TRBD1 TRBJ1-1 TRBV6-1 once CASSRETGANTEAFF TGTGCCAGCAGTAGGGAGACAGGGGCGAACACTGAAGCTTTCTTT
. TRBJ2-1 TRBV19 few CASTRFGEQFF TGTGCCAGTACCCGGTTTGGTGAGCAGTTCTTC
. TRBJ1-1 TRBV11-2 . CASSQTRAEAFF TGTGCCAGCAGCCAAACGAGGGCTGAAGCTTTCTTT
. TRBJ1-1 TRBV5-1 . CASSLGGQNTEAFF TGCGCCAGCAGCTTGGGGGGGCAGAACACTGAAGCTTTCTTT
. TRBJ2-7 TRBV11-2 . CASSFSDQSSYEQYF TGTGCCAGCAGCTTTTCCGATCAGAGCTCCTACGAGCAGTACTTC
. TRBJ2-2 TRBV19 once CASSTQGTETGELFF TGTGCCAGTAGTACGCAGGGAACGGAAACCGGGGAGCTGTTTTTT
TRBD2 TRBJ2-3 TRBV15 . CATSRDKASGDTQYF TGTGCCACCAGCAGAGATAAGGCTAGCGGGGATACGCAGTATTTT
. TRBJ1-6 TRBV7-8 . CASSLGRGTGPLHF TGTGCCAGCAGCCTAGGCAGGGGAACCGGACCCCTCCACTTT
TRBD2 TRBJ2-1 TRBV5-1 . CASSAGLANNEQFF TGCGCCAGCAGCGCGGGACTAGCGAACAATGAGCAGTTCTTC
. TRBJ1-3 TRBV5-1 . CASSTGTSGNTIYF TGCGCCAGCTCCACCGGGACATCTGGAAACACCATATATTTT
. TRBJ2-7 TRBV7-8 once CASSPTRGSYEQYF TGTGCCAGCAGCCCAACGAGGGGCTCCTACGAGCAGTACTTC
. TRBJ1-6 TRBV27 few CASSGRHYNSPLHF TGTGCCAGCAGTGGACGCCACTATAATTCACCCCTCCACTTT
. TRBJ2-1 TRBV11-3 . CASSSRLAGEQFF TGTGCCAGCAGCTCAAGACTGGCGGGTGAGCAGTTCTTC